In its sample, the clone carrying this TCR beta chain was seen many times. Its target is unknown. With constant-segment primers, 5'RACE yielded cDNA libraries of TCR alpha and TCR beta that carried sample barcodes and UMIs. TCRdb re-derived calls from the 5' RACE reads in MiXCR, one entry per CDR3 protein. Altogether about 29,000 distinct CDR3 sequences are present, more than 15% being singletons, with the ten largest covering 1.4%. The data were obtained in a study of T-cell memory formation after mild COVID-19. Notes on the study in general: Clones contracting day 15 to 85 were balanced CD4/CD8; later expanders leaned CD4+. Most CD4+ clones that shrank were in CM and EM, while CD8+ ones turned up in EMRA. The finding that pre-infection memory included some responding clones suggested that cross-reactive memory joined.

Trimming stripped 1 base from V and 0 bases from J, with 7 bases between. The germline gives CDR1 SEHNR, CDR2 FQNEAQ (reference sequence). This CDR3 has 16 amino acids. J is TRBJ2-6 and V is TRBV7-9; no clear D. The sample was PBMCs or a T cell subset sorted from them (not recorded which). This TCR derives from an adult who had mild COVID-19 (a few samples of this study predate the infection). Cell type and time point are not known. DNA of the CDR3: TGTGCCAGCAGCTTAGGAGCCACCTCTGGGGCCAACGTCCTGACTTTC. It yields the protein CASSLGATSGANVLTF.